The clone carrying this T cell receptor beta chain was counted between two and nine times. The antigen remains undetermined. Germline V lookup: CDR1 SGHTA, CDR2 FQGNSA. The ends were cut back, 3 bases at V and 3 bases at J, with 12 bases in the middle. This CDR3 region has 15 residues. The sample comes from a study of T cell responses to AZD1222 COVID-19 vaccine. Clones were sequenced by immunoSEQ multiplex PCR, and TCRdb holds only the in-frame ones, with some missing. The data hold 120,000 or so clones, with roughly 90% observed a single time. Whole-study findings and limits: The study found Spike-specific TCR breadth and depth rose after two AZD1222 doses. Donors were largely white British and mainly female; clonal diversity was possibly underestimated.

This material consisted of peripheral blood, taken on day 0 of MenACWY control vaccination. The clonotype was recovered from an adult in good health. The rearrangement links TRBV7-2 to TRBJ1-3, with D tentatively TRBD1 (6 bases). CDR3 amino acids: CASSLDSYLGNTIYF. In DNA form, the CDR3 reads TGTGCCAGCAGCTTGGACAGCTACCTTGGAAACACCATATATTTT.